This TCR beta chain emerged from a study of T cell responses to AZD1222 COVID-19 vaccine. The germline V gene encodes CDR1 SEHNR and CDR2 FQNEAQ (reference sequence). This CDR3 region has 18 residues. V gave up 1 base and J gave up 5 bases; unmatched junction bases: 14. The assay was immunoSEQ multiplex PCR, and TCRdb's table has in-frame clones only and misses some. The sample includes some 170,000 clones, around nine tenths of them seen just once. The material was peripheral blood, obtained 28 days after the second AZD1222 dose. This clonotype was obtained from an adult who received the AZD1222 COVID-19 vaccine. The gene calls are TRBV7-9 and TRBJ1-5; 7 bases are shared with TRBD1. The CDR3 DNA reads TGTGCCAGCAGCTTAGGACAAACAGGGGACTTCAGGGATCAGCCCCAGCATTTT. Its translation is CASSLGQTGDFRDQPQHF.